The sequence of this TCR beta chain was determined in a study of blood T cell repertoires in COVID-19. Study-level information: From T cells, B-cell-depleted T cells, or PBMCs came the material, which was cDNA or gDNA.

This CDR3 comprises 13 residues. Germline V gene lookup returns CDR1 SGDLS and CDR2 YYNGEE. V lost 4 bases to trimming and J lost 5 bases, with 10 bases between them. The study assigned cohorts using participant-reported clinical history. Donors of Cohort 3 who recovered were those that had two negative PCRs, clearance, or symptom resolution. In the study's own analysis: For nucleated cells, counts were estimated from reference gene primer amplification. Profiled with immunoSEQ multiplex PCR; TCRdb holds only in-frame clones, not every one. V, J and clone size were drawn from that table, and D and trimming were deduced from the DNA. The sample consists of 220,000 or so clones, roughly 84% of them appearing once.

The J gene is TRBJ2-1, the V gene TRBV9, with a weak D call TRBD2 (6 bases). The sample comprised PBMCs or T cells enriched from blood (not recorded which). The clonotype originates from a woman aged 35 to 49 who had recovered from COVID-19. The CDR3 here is CASSFQRDNEQFF. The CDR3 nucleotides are TGTGCCAGCAGCTTCCAGCGGGACAATGAGCAGTTCTTC. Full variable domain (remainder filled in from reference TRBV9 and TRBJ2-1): DSGVTQTPKHLITATGQRVTLRCSPRSGDLSVYWYQQSLDQGLQFLIQYYNGEERAKGNILERFSAQQFPDLHSELNLSSLELGDSALYFCASSFQRDNEQFFGPGTRLTVL.